Listed here are 13 T cell receptor beta chains from one sample, sequenced in a study of cytotoxic CD8 clonotypes in ibrutinib-treated CLL (dated by TCRdb to the early 2020s). According to the study, the label for this sample's time point signals: approximately eleven months on ibrutinib. Library preparation was by the immunoSEQ multiplex PCR assay. TCRdb stores this immuneACCESS table with in-frame sequences only. Part of the clones is absent; in the studies checked, under half of the shortfall reflects unresolved V genes, and no reason is known for the rest. Counted in this sample were 130,000 or so clones; roughly three quarters of them appeared once. Together, the top ten hold about 13% of the sample. The sample was PBMCs, taken after 12 months of ibrutinib treatment. These receptors originate from a human donor with chronic lymphocytic leukemia.

The chain joins TRBV11-2 to TRBJ2-1; D is possibly TRBD1 (5 bases). The V end was cut by 2 bases, the J end by 4 bases, with 9 bases between. The CDR3 length is 14 residues. CDR1 is SGHAT and CDR2 is FQNNGV in the germline V gene. CDR3 in amino acids: CASSLNRLYNEQFF. CDR3 coding DNA: TGTGCCAGCAGCTTAAACAGGCTATACAATGAGCAGTTCTTC.

The chain links TRBV30 to TRBJ1-1; perhaps TRBD1 as D (6 bases). V was pared by 7 bases and J by 1 base, with 19 bases between. The CDR3 covers 15 residues. The germline gives CDR1 GTSNPN, CDR2 SVGIG (reference sequence). The CDR3: CALRQALTGNTEAFF. In nucleotides, the CDR3 is TGTGCCTTGCGACAGGCTCTAACCGGGAACACTGAAGCTTTCTTT.

On this clone: One end of the junction is discordant with germline, which a read error may explain. The CDR3 bases are TGTGCCAGCAGTCCAGGGACTAGCAGAGATACGCAGTATTTT. It encodes CASSPGTSRDTQYF. The genes are TRBV7-2 and TRBJ2-3; 9 bases fit TRBD2. From germline, CDR1 is SGHTA and CDR2 FQGNSA. The CDR3 has 14 residues. Using reference TRBV7-2 and TRBJ2-3 for the parts outside the CDR3, the full variable domain is GAGVSQSPSNKVTEKGKDVELRCDPISGHTALYWYRQSLGQGLEFLIYFQGNSAPDKSGLPSDRFSAERTGGSVSTLTIQRTQQEDSAVYLCASSPGTSRDTQYFGPGTRLTVL.

J is TRBJ2-7 and V is TRBV6-1; 11 bases map to TRBD1. This CDR3 region has 15 residues. V shed 2 bases and J 4 bases; nucleotides not matched to a gene: 4. In germline, CDR1 is MNHNS, CDR2 SASEGT. This chain's CDR3 is CASSEWGQGVYEQYF. The CDR3 bases are TGTGCCAGCAGTGAATGGGGACAGGGGGTTTACGAGCAGTACTTC.

The DNA for the CDR3 is TGTGCCAGCAGCTTAGAACAGGGGAGAAACACCATATATTTT. Translated, it gives CASSLEQGRNTIYF. This chain links TRBV7-8 with TRBJ1-3; 7 bases align to TRBD1. J was trimmed by 5 bases and V by 1 base; bases with no gene match: 2. Germline CDR1 SGHVS, CDR2 FQNEAQ. The CDR3 sequence is 14 residues long.

The genes are TRBV11-3 and TRBJ2-1; D is unresolved. CDR1 and CDR2 (germline): SGHNT, YENEEA. V was cut by 5 bases and J by 4 bases, with 15 bases left in between. The CDR3 consists of 15 residues. This CDR3 is CASSLDGFLYNEQFF. The CDR3 coding sequence is TGTGCCAGCAGCCTGGACGGATTTTTATACAATGAGCAGTTCTTC.

CDR3 residues: CASSPSAGVYNEQFF. For the CDR3, the DNA is TGTGCCAGCTCACCTTCGGCGGGAGTCTACAATGAGCAGTTCTTC. The chain is built from TRBV18 and TRBJ2-1; TRBD2 matches at 7 bases. CDR1 KGHSH and CDR2 LQKENI come from the germline V gene. V lost 3 bases, J lost 3 bases, and 5 bases stayed unmatched. The CDR3 extends over 15 amino acids.

This rearrangement joins TRBV14 to TRBJ2-1; D is unresolved. Germline CDR1 SGHDN, CDR2 FVKESK. The CDR3 has 16 residues. V lost 3 bases and J 3 bases, leaving 15 bases between the germline ends. This CDR3 reads CASSHSRLGVYNEQFF. Written as DNA, the CDR3 is TGTGCCAGCAGCCACAGCCGTCTAGGAGTCTACAATGAGCAGTTCTTC.

The chain carries TRBV15 and TRBJ2-1, with unresolved D. Trimming took 4 bases from V and 4 from J, leaving 2 bases between them. The CDR3 runs 11 residues. Germline values: CDR1 LNHNV, CDR2 YYDKDF (reference sequence). CDR3 DNA sequence: TGTGCCACCAGCACATACAATGAGCAGTTCTTC. Translated: CATSTYNEQFF.

This clone was observed many times. J is TRBJ1-5 and V is TRBV5-1; D gene uncertain. V was clipped by 0 bases and J by 3 bases, with 7 bases between them. Germline V gives CDR1 SGHRS, CDR2 YFSETQ. This CDR3 is 14 amino acids long. CDR3 nucleotide sequence: TGCGCCAGCAGCTTGGCCGGGGACAATCAGCCCCAGCATTTT. It yields the protein CASSLAGDNQPQHF.

The genes are TRBV27 and TRBJ2-4, with 7 bases matching TRBD1. The ends lost 3 bases at V and 7 bases at J; junction bases unmatched: 9. CDR1 is MNHEY and CDR2 is SMNVEV in the germline V gene (reference sequence). The CDR3 contains 15 residues. CDR3 protein: CASSFRRGRGNIQYF. The CDR3 nucleotides read TGTGCCAGCAGTTTCCGAAGGGGGCGCGGGAACATTCAGTACTTC.

The chain combines TRBV7-9 with TRBJ2-3; D remains ambiguous. The CDR3 is 14 amino acids. V lost 6 bases, J lost 5 bases, and 15 bases lay in between. Germline V gives CDR1 SEHNR, CDR2 FQNEAQ (reference sequence). CDR3 residues: CASSPTLQRDTQYF. CDR3 bases: TGTGCCAGCAGTCCCACTTTACAGCGAGATACGCAGTATTTT.

This sequence joins TRBV18 and TRBJ2-2; TRBD2 is a possible D gene (5 bases). This CDR3 is built from 16 residues. Trimming cost V 2 bases and J 7 bases, with 17 bases left between them. The germline CDR1 and CDR2 sequences are KGHSH and LQKENI. CDR3 sequence (DNA): TGTGCCAGCTCACCATTGACTATTTTCGATGGCGGGGAGCTGTTTTTT. Amino acids: CASSPLTIFDGGELFF.